This passage covers 30 T cell receptor beta chains from one sample sequenced in a study of T cells after posttransplantation cyclophosphamide. Measured with immunoSEQ multiplex PCR; TCRdb has only the in-frame clones, and not every one. The sample carries 17,000 or so clones, roughly 73% recorded once. Treatment was busulfan-fludarabine conditioning, a marrow graft, and cyclophosphamide on days +3 and +4. Here the sequenced sample was CD8+ T cells sorted from PBMCs, taken 1903 days after a stem cell transplant with posttransplant cyclophosphamide. These receptors all stem from a female patient in her thirties or forties who received an allogeneic stem cell transplant from a related donor, was CMV-positive, and had no GVHD. The graft donor may have given rise to some T cells.

The chain is built from TRBV5-1 and TRBJ2-5; 15 positions match TRBD2. Germline V gives CDR1 SGHRS, CDR2 YFSETQ. Germline trimming cut 3 bases from V and 4 bases from J; bases unmatched to any gene: 4. CDR3 size: 16 residues. The CDR3: CASSSGLAGGGETQYF. DNA of the CDR3: TGCGCCAGCAGCTCGGGACTAGCGGGGGGAGGAGAGACCCAGTACTTC.

V usage is TRBV11-2 and J usage is TRBJ1-5, with a possible D match to TRBD1 (6 bases). The CDR3 has 15 amino acids. Trimming pared 2 bases from V and 1 base from J, leaving 9 bases between. Germline V gene sequence: CDR1 SGHAT, CDR2 FQNNGV. The CDR3 bases are TGTGCCAGCAGCTTATGGCAGGGGAGCAATCAGCCCCAGCATTTT. This sequence encodes CASSLWQGSNQPQHF. The whole variable domain, filled in from reference TRBV11-2 and TRBJ1-5, reads EAGVAQSPRYKIIEKRQSVAFWCNPISGHATLYWYQQILGQGPKLLIQFQNNGVVDDSQLPKDRFSAERLKGVDSTLKIQPAKLEDSAVYLCASSLWQGSNQPQHFGDGTRLSIL.

The chain recombines TRBV10-2 with TRBJ1-5, with unresolved D. V lost 6 bases and J 2 bases, leaving 11 bases between the germline ends. This CDR3 contains 14 residues. Germline CDR1 reads WSHSY; CDR2 reads SAAADI. CDR3 sequence (DNA): TGCGCCAGCAGAGACGGGTGGGGCAATCAGCCCCAGCATTTT. Translated, it gives CASRDGWGNQPQHF.

The V call is TRBV12-5, the J call TRBJ2-3; D possibly corresponds to TRBD2 (6 bases). V lost 0 bases, J lost 2 bases, and 12 bases lay in between. CDR1 is LGHNT, CDR2 FRNRAP, per germline. This CDR3 is built from 16 residues. CDR3 loop: CASGLVASGPTDTQYF. The CDR3 coding sequence is TGTGCTAGTGGTTTGGTAGCGAGCGGGCCCACAGATACGCAGTATTTT. Combining the CDR3 with reference TRBV12-5 and TRBJ2-3 gives the whole variable domain DARVTQTPRHKVTEMGQEVTMRCQPILGHNTVFWYRQTMMQGLELLAYFRNRAPLDDSGMPKDRFSAEMPDATLATLKIQPSEPRDSAVYFCASGLVASGPTDTQYFGPGTRLTVL.

This clone was counted a single time. The germline gene is not matched at one end of the junction; a read error may be the cause. The chain has TRBV7-9 and TRBJ2-5; D possibly corresponds to TRBD2 (6 bases). From germline, CDR1 is SEHNR and CDR2 FQNEAQ (reference sequence). This CDR3 contains 14 residues. CDR3: CVSSVSGTQETQYF. DNA of the CDR3: TGTGTCAGCAGCGTGTCCGGGACTCAAGAGACCCAGTACTTC. The full variable domain, in which reference TRBV7-9 and TRBJ2-5 provide the parts outside the CDR3, is DTGVSQNPRHKITKRGQNVTFRCDPISEHNRLYWYRQTLGQGPEFLTYFQNEAQLEKSRLLSDRFSAERPKGSFSTLEIQRTEQGDSAMYLCVSSVSGTQETQYFGPGTRLLVL.

The rearrangement uses TRBV7-9 and TRBJ2-7; a weak D match, TRBD1 (6 bases). The CDR3 contains 13 residues. V gave up 5 bases and J gave up 3 bases, with 11 bases separating them. CDR1 and CDR2 (germline): SEHNR, FQNEAQ (reference sequence). DNA for the CDR3: TGTGCCAGCAGCCTCCGGGACAACTACGAGCAGTACTTC. Its translation is CASSLRDNYEQYF.

The rearrangement joins TRBV11-2 to TRBJ1-4, with 10 bases matching TRBD1. The germline V gene has CDR1 SGHAT and CDR2 FQNNGV. V was pared by 1 base and J by 2 bases, with 4 bases of the junction left unmatched. The CDR3 consists of 17 residues. CDR3 amino acids: CASSLVLTGGTNEKLFF. The CDR3 DNA reads TGTGCCAGCAGCTTAGTTCTGACAGGGGGCACTAATGAAAAACTGTTTTTT.

This chain connects TRBV11-3 to TRBJ1-1; unclear D gene. V was shortened by 0 bases and J by 2 bases, with 13 bases between the two germline ends. The germline CDR1 and CDR2 sequences are SGHNT and YENEEA. This CDR3 spans 16 amino acids. CDR3 DNA: TGTGCCAGCAGCTTAGAGGAGGGAGAGCGAAACACTGAAGCTTTCTTT. It specifies CASSLEEGERNTEAFF.

The chain's CDR3 is CASSVVGRADEKLFF. DNA for the CDR3: TGCGCCAGCAGCGTGGTGGGCAGGGCGGATGAAAAACTGTTTTTT. The J gene is TRBJ1-4, the V gene TRBV5-1, with a possible D match to TRBD1 (5 bases). The CDR3 loop spans 15 amino acids. Germline CDR1 is SGHRS and CDR2 is YFSETQ. V lost 4 bases and J 6 bases, leaving 16 bases between the germline ends.

This clone occurred once. The chain is built from TRBV11-2 and TRBJ2-7; 8 bases are a match to TRBD2. The CDR3 is made up of 16 amino acids. Germline lookup yields CDR1 SGHAT and CDR2 FQNNGV. V gave up 2 bases and J gave up 4 bases; unmatched junction bases: 10. This CDR3 is CASSLPPSGGGYEQYF. CDR3 bases: TGTGCCAGCAGCTTACCGCCAAGCGGGGGAGGGTACGAGCAGTACTTC.

This chain connects TRBV5-1 to TRBJ2-3; the match to TRBD1 covers 8 bases. Germline V gene lookup returns CDR1 SGHRS and CDR2 YFSETQ. J gave up 6 bases and V 0 bases, and 3 bases lay outside the gene matches. CDR3 length: 14 amino acids. The CDR3 region is CASSLGRGHDTQYF. Written as DNA, the CDR3 is TGCGCCAGCAGCTTGGGCAGGGGGCACGATACGCAGTATTTT.

This chain connects TRBV27 to TRBJ1-2; no reliable D call. The CDR3 consists of 17 residues. The germline V gene encodes CDR1 MNHEY and CDR2 SMNVEV (reference sequence). V lost 4 bases to trimming and J lost 0 bases, with 18 bases between them. The CDR3 DNA reads TGTGCCAGCAGTTGGAGCGCTCTAAACCTTGCTAACTATGGCTACACCTTC. Residues: CASSWSALNLANYGYTF.

This clone was observed a few times. The J gene is TRBJ2-7, the V gene TRBV12-5, with 9 bases aligning to TRBD1. J gave up 5 bases and V 1 base, and 6 bases lay outside the gene matches. Germline values: CDR1 LGHNT, CDR2 FRNRAP. The CDR3 runs to 15 residues. The CDR3 nucleotides read TGTGCTAGTGGTTTGGAGGACAGGGGTTCGAACGAGCAGTACTTC. Translated, it gives CASGLEDRGSNEQYF.

J is TRBJ2-3 and V is TRBV4-1; 10 nucleotides match TRBD2. V shed 0 bases and J 5 bases; nucleotides not matched to a gene: 2. The CDR3 contains 15 residues. CDR1 is MGHRA, CDR2 YSYEKL, per germline. CDR3 sequence: CASSQDERGGDTQYF. In DNA, the CDR3 is TGCGCCAGCAGCCAAGATGAGCGGGGGGGAGATACGCAGTATTTT.

The chain combines TRBV4-1 with TRBJ2-7; 11 bases line up with TRBD2. The V gene end was trimmed by 4 bases and the J gene end by 6 bases; junction bases not matched to a gene: 11. The CDR3 runs 16 residues. Germline CDR1 is MGHRA and CDR2 is YSYEKL. CDR3 sequence: CASSLGLAGLSGEQYF. The CDR3 nucleotides are TGCGCCAGCAGCCTTGGACTAGCGGGTTTAAGCGGCGAGCAGTACTTC.

A few counts support this clone. CDR3: CASSLILYEQYF. In DNA form, the CDR3 reads TGTGCCAGCAGTTTAATCCTCTACGAGCAGTACTTC. V usage is TRBV28 and J usage is TRBJ2-7, with D hard to call. CDR1 is MDHEN and CDR2 is SYDVKM in the germline V gene. This CDR3 spans 12 amino acids. V dropped 2 bases and J dropped 3 bases, with 5 bases sitting between them. The full variable domain, with the rest looked up from reference TRBV28 and TRBJ2-7, is DVKVTQSSRYLVKRTGEKVFLECVQDMDHENMFWYRQDPGLGLRLIYFSYDVKMKEKGDIPEGYSVSREKKERFSLILESASTNQTSMYLCASSLILYEQYFGPGTRLTVT.

This sequence joins TRBV19 and TRBJ1-1; D unclear. This CDR3 is built from 15 residues. With 6 bases removed from V and 4 bases from J, the gap between germline ends came to 18 bases. Germline V lookup: CDR1 LNHDA, CDR2 SQIVND (reference sequence). CDR3 protein: CASSFQDIRSTEAFF. For the CDR3, the DNA is TGTGCCAGTAGCTTCCAGGATATAAGGTCCACTGAAGCTTTCTTT.

The V gene is TRBV9, the J gene TRBJ2-3; TRBD2 aligns across 14 bases. J lost 3 bases, V lost 4 bases, and 4 bases had no gene match. This CDR3 has 16 amino acids. Germline values: CDR1 SGDLS, CDR2 YYNGEE. The CDR3 bases are TGTGCCAGCAGCTCGGGACTAGCGGGGGATACAGATACGCAGTATTTT. Its translation is CASSSGLAGDTDTQYF.

Sample share makes this clone medium-sized (0.01 to 0.1%). V gene TRBV5-5 combines with J gene TRBJ2-7; 7 bases are shared with TRBD1. Per the germline V gene, CDR1 is SGHKS and CDR2 is YYEKEE (reference sequence). Unmatched junction bases numbered 6, after V lost 0 bases and J lost 6 bases. The CDR3 extends over 14 amino acids. Here the CDR3 DNA reads TGTGCCAGCAGCTTGGGACAGGGTAGTCGCGAGCAGTACTTC. This codes for CASSLGQGSREQYF.

V usage is TRBV11-2 and J usage is TRBJ1-4; TRBD1 matches 8 bases. CDR1 is SGHAT, CDR2 FQNNGV, per germline. The CDR3 contains 17 residues. J lost 7 bases, V lost 0 bases, and 10 bases had no gene match. The CDR3 loop is CASSLEAGGFIGEKLFF. CDR3 coding DNA: TGTGCCAGCAGCTTAGAGGCAGGGGGCTTTATTGGTGAAAAACTGTTTTTT.

The sample holds one count of this clone. The gene calls are TRBV7-9 and TRBJ2-1; 7 bases are shared with TRBD2. V dropped 1 base and J dropped 4; count of bases not matched to a gene: 4. This CDR3 has 15 residues. The germline V gene has CDR1 SEHNR and CDR2 FQNEAQ (reference sequence). DNA for the CDR3: TGTGCCAGCAGCTTAGGGGGAGGGAGATACAATGAGCAGTTCTTC. It encodes CASSLGGGRYNEQFF. Based on the CDR3 plus reference TRBV7-9 and TRBJ2-1, the full variable domain is DTGVSQNPRHKITKRGQNVTFRCDPISEHNRLYWYRQTLGQGPEFLTYFQNEAQLEKSRLLSDRFSAERPKGSFSTLEIQRTEQGDSAMYLCASSLGGGRYNEQFFGPGTRLTVL.

The chain uses TRBV7-9 and TRBJ1-1; D might be TRBD1 (5 bases). The CDR3 is 14 amino acids. The V end was cut by 4 bases, the J end by 2 bases, with 11 bases between. Germline V gene data show CDR1 as SEHNR and CDR2 as FQNEAQ (reference sequence). The CDR3 region has the DNA TGTGCCAGCAGCTCGGGGAGGGGAAACACTGAAGCTTTCTTT. Amino acids: CASSSGRGNTEAFF.

The chain is built from TRBV9 and TRBJ2-7, with unresolved D. Trimming left V 9 bases short and J 3 bases short, with 13 bases between. The CDR3 spans 12 residues. The germline V gene encodes CDR1 SGDLS and CDR2 YYNGEE. CDR3 DNA: TGTGCCACCCCGGGTGTAATCTACGAGCAGTACTTC. Translation gives CATPGVIYEQYF. The full variable domain, rest sourced from reference TRBV9 and TRBJ2-7, is DSGVTQTPKHLITATGQRVTLRCSPRSGDLSVYWYQQSLDQGLQFLIQYYNGEERAKGNILERFSAQQFPDLHSELNLSSLELGDSALYFCATPGVIYEQYFGPGTRLTVT.

This clone was found a few times. The chain couples TRBV4-3 to TRBJ1-2, with TRBD1 matching over 7 bases. The germline V gene has CDR1 LGHNA and CDR2 YSLEER. The CDR3 spans 16 residues. The ends lost 0 bases at V and 2 bases at J; junction bases unmatched: 6. CDR3 protein: CASSQDKTGTNYGYTF. The CDR3 nucleotides are TGCGCCAGCAGCCAAGATAAGACAGGGACCAACTATGGCTACACCTTC.

The chain carries TRBV5-4 and TRBJ1-4; TRBD1 agrees at 7 bases. Germline trimming cut 4 bases from V and 7 bases from J; bases unmatched to any gene: 10. This CDR3 spans 15 amino acids. CDR1 SGHNT and CDR2 YYREEE come from the germline V gene (reference sequence). The CDR3 nucleotides are TGTGCCAGCAGCAATAGGTGGGACAGAGGTGAAAAACTGTTTTTT. It is translated as CASSNRWDRGEKLFF.

The chain links TRBV28 to TRBJ1-1; 9 bases line up with TRBD1. The length of the CDR3 is 14 residues. Germline CDR1 MDHEN, CDR2 SYDVKM. With V trimmed by 4 bases and J by 3 bases, 3 bases remained unmatched. In nucleotides, the CDR3 is TGTGCCAGCAGTTCACAGGGGGCGGACACTGAAGCTTTCTTT. Translating gives CASSSQGADTEAFF.

The rearrangement links TRBV29-1 to TRBJ2-7; maybe TRBD1 (6 bases). The CDR3 is 11 residues long. Germline loops: CDR1 SQVTM, CDR2 ANQGSEA. V was pared by 6 bases and J by 7 bases, with 13 bases between. CDR3 sequence reads: CSVIVTGEQYF. The DNA of the CDR3 is TGCAGCGTCATAGTTACAGGGGAGCAGTACTTC.

This clone occurred once. This rearrangement joins TRBV4-1 to TRBJ1-6; 7 positions agree with TRBD1. This CDR3 comprises 17 residues. The trim removed 4 bases at V and 4 bases at J, leaving 10 bases unmatched. In germline, CDR1 is MGHRA, CDR2 YSYEKL. In DNA, the CDR3 is TGCGCCAGCAGCCTCAGCCAGACAGGGAATTATAATTCACCCCTCCACTTT. Its protein is CASSLSQTGNYNSPLHF.

The chain combines TRBV5-1 with TRBJ2-7, with D possibly TRBD2 on 5 matching bases. The CDR3 spans 13 residues. V was cut by 0 bases and J by 3 bases, with 7 bases left in between. CDR1 SGHRS and CDR2 YFSETQ come from the germline V gene. The CDR3: CASSLESGYEQYF. In nucleotides, the CDR3 is TGCGCCAGCAGCTTGGAGAGCGGCTACGAGCAGTACTTC.

CDR3 sequence (DNA): TGTGCCAGCAGCCCCCCCATTTACAATGAGCAGTTCTTC. Its translation is CASSPPIYNEQFF. V usage is TRBV9 and J usage is TRBJ2-1; no reliable D call. Trimming shortened V by 4 bases and J by 4 bases, and 9 bases separated the two germline ends. Germline loops: CDR1 SGDLS, CDR2 YYNGEE. This CDR3 region has 13 residues.